This TCR beta chain was identified during a study of Graves' ophthalmopathy and Graves' hyperthyroidism. Germline V gene data show CDR1 as SQVTM and CDR2 as ANQGSEA. Trimming cost V 6 bases and J 1 base, with 12 bases left between them. The CDR3 has 13 amino acids. Points from the study as a whole: Blood repertoires reportedly contained most expanded thyroid clonotypes above 0.001 frequency. Distinction of ophthalmopathy from stable hyperthyroidism by a 13-signature model reached roughly 88% sensitivity and 75% to 84% specificity.

Amplification from RNA transcripts yielded the TCR beta CDR3 regions. First-round RT-PCR relied on HTBI primers, and a second-round multiplex PCR came next. TCRdb analysed the multiplex PCR reads with MiXCR anew, one entry per CDR3 protein. Here the sample spans around 1.1 million distinct CDR3 sequences, about 40% being singletons. This clonotype was detected many times. No antigen is known for it. The hyperthyroidism patients had a new diagnosis of under 2 months' duration and were aged 18 to 65. The TCR originated in an adult man with Graves' hyperthyroidism. The sequencing input was peripheral blood or thyroid tissue (not recorded which). The gene calls are TRBV29-1 and TRBJ1-2; TRBD1 might be the D (6 bases). CDR3 in amino acids: CSVLQGNNYGYTF. The CDR3 DNA follows: TGCAGCGTCCTACAGGGTAATAACTATGGCTACACCTTC.